This T cell receptor beta chain was sequenced for a study of T cell repertoires in cytomegalovirus infection. For the study at large: It was the public TCR beta signatures that indicated both CMV infection and matching HLA type. Overall study results and limits: Summed frequency of public TCR beta families distinguished CMV carriers with the relevant HLA. Predominance within the ex vivo response was attributable to HLA-C-restricted CMV-specific TCR beta clonotypes.

The junction had 10 bases not matched to a gene; V was cut back by 5 bases and J by 4 bases. This CDR3 region has 15 residues. From germline, CDR1 is SEHNR and CDR2 FQNEAQ (reference sequence). A few counts support this clonotype. Its antigen is not known. TCRdb recomputed calls from the reads with MiXCR, one row per CDR3 protein. The sample holds approximately 200,000 distinct CDR3 sequences; roughly 28% are singletons and the top ten take about 31%. The J gene is TRBJ1-1, the V gene TRBV7-9, with 7 bases matching TRBD1. Sequences were obtained from PBMCs. The TCR sequence derives from a human donor in good health (CMV status not recorded). Some clones in this sample may be carry-over from other donors' samples. The CDR3 DNA sequence: TGTGCCAGCAGCCCACCACAGGGGAGGAGCACTGAAGCTTTCTTT. It encodes CASSPPQGRSTEAFF.